Listed below are T cell receptor beta chains from one sample, sequenced in a study of blood T cell repertoires in COVID-19. Repertoires were generated with immunoSEQ multiplex PCR, while TCRdb's copy carries only in-frame clones and drops some. The table has some 220,000 clones, approximately 85% seen once; the top ten hold 5.1%. The source material was peripheral blood. The receptors here all came from a man over 45 with COVID-19, enrolled during active disease. The CDR3 runs from the conserved cysteine through the conserved F or W. A D gene is named only where the DNA matches it firmly. Only some rows state a clone size, as once, few, many or a class for expanded clones.

NA	TRBV5-5	TRBJ2-6	NA	CASSLDSSGANVLTF	TGTGCCAGCAGCCTCGACAGCTCTGGGGCCAACGTCCTGACTTTC
NA	TRBV4-2	TRBJ2-1	once	CASSHDRWGNEQFF	TGTGCCAGCAGCCACGACAGATGGGGCAATGAGCAGTTCTTC
NA	TRBV7-8	TRBJ2-2	NA	CASSLGNPGQTGELFF	TGTGCCAGCAGCTTAGGAAATCCAGGGCAGACCGGGGAGCTGTTTTTT
NA	TRBV7-9	TRBJ2-2	NA	CASSFSLRGTGELFF	TGTGCCAGCAGCTTTAGTCTGAGGGGGACCGGGGAGCTGTTTTTT
NA	TRBV6-5	TRBJ2-7	NA	CATRWGPSYEQYF	TGTGCCACCCGTTGGGGCCCCTCCTACGAGCAGTACTTC
NA	TRBV6-2/TRBV6-3	TRBJ2-4	once	CASSYLQGNIQYF	TGTGCCAGCAGTTACTTACAGGGAAACATTCAGTACTTC
NA	TRBV30	TRBJ1-6	NA	CAWTGQGNSPLHF	TGTGCCTGGACAGGGCAGGGTAATTCACCCCTCCACTTT
TRBD1	TRBV14	TRBJ1-4	NA	CASSQTGGSTNEKLFF	TGTGCCAGCAGCCAAACAGGGGGATCAACTAATGAAAAACTGTTTTTT
TRBD2	TRBV30	TRBJ2-7	NA	CAWSIAGGRYEQYF	TGTGCCTGGAGTATAGCGGGGGGGAGATACGAGCAGTACTTC
NA	TRBV7-3	TRBJ1-1	NA	CASSQQGNTEAFF	TGTGCCAGCAGCCAACAGGGAAACACTGAAGCTTTCTTT
NA	TRBV11-2	TRBJ2-7	NA	CATGSGYGEQYF	TGTGCCACGGGCTCGGGGTACGGCGAGCAGTACTTC
TRBD1	TRBV19	TRBJ2-5	NA	CASSLRDRGWLTQYF	TGTGCCAGTAGTCTCCGGGACAGGGGATGGTTGACCCAGTACTTC
TRBD1	TRBV19	TRBJ1-5	NA	CASKDREGSNQPQHF	TGTGCCAGTAAAGACAGGGAAGGTAGCAATCAGCCCCAGCATTTT
NA	TRBV7-9	TRBJ1-2	NA	CASRWGETYGYTF	TGTGCCAGCAGATGGGGGGAAACCTATGGCTACACCTTC
TRBD2	TRBV3-1/TRBV3-2	TRBJ2-7	NA	CASSLAGGQLGYEQYF	TGTGCCAGCAGCTTGGCGGGGGGACAATTAGGATACGAGCAGTACTTC
TRBD1	TRBV19	TRBJ1-5	NA	CASTQGDQPQHF	TGTGCCAGCACCCAGGGGGATCAGCCCCAGCATTTT
TRBD2	TRBV7-6	TRBJ2-7	NA	CASSLGGQRGRYEQYF	TGTGCCAGCAGCTTAGGGGGCCAGCGGGGACGGTACGAGCAGTACTTC
TRBD1	TRBV28	TRBJ1-3	NA	CASSLGWTGERNTIYF	TGTGCCAGCAGTTTAGGTTGGACAGGGGAAAGAAACACCATATATTTT
TRBD1	TRBV24-1	TRBJ2-1	NA	CATSDIRDRDNNEQFF	TGTGCCACCAGTGATATCCGGGACAGGGACAACAATGAGCAGTTCTTC
TRBD2	TRBV5-4	TRBJ2-5	NA	CASSPGLAVETQYF	TGTGCCAGCAGCCCGGGACTAGCGGTTGAGACCCAGTACTTC
NA	TRBV2	TRBJ2-7	NA	CASSSFARGAYEQYF	TGTGCCAGCAGCTCATTTGCCAGGGGGGCCTACGAGCAGTACTTC
TRBD2	TRBV5-4	TRBJ2-1	NA	CASSGPGLAVQSSYNEQFF	TGTGCCAGCAGCGGCCCGGGACTAGCGGTCCAGAGCTCCTACAATGAGCAGTTCTTC
NA	TRBV2	TRBJ1-2	NA	CASSEEAGTSGYTF	TGTGCCAGCAGTGAAGAAGCAGGAACGTCGGGCTACACCTTC
TRBD1	TRBV28	TRBJ1-3	NA	CASRQGSGNTIYF	TGTGCCAGCCGACAGGGTTCTGGAAACACCATATATTTT
NA	TRBV12-3/TRBV12-4	TRBJ2-5	NA	CASSFNRLVTQYF	TGTGCCAGCAGTTTTAACAGGCTGGTTACCCAGTACTTC
TRBD2	TRBV29-1	TRBJ2-1	NA	CSVEAWSGGPNEQFF	TGCAGCGTTGAAGCCTGGTCGGGGGGGCCGAATGAGCAGTTCTTC
TRBD2	TRBV30	TRBJ2-7	NA	CAWSVLSRLAGADSEQYF	TGTGCCTGGAGTGTACTCAGTAGACTAGCGGGAGCCGACAGCGAGCAGTACTTC
TRBD2	TRBV28	TRBJ2-1	NA	CASSLAGSGGFNEQFF	TGTGCCAGCAGTTTGGCGGGGAGCGGGGGGTTTAATGAGCAGTTCTTC